A selection of T cell receptor beta chains follows, all from one sample in a study of PD-L1 blockade in urothelial cancer. Repertoires were generated with immunoSEQ multiplex PCR, while TCRdb's copy carries only in-frame clones and drops some. Of about 80,000 clones in the sample, 75% to 90% were seen once. Sequenced here: PBMCs, sampled around atezolizumab (anti-PD-L1) treatment. These receptors all stem from a woman in her 70s with urothelial cancer. CDR3s include the opening cysteine and the closing phenylalanine or tryptophan. The D gene is left open where the match is weak.

V: TRBV5-5; D: TRBD2; J: TRBJ2-3; DNA: TGTGCCAGTCGACTAGCGGGAGGTACTGGCTTCACAGATACGCAGTATTTT; CDR3: CASRLAGGTGFTDTQYF
V: TRBV2; D: TRBD1; J: TRBJ1-5; DNA: TGTGCCAGCAGTGAAACGCCCAGAGACAGGGTCGAACATTTT; CDR3: CASSETPRDRVEHF
V: TRBV28; D: TRBD2; J: TRBJ2-7; DNA: TGTGCCAGCAGTCCCTCCGGACTAGCGGGACGCTACGAGCAGTACTTC; CDR3: CASSPSGLAGRYEQYF
V: TRBV11-2; D: NA; J: TRBJ2-7; DNA: TGTGCCAGCAGCACCGACACGACGTCTAAGTACTTC; CDR3: CASSTDTTSKYF
V: TRBV4-1; D: NA; J: TRBJ1-1; DNA: TGCGCCAGCAGCCAACTAGCCGGTCGGGGGGCCGGGAACACTGAAGCTTTCTTT; CDR3: CASSQLAGRGAGNTEAFF
V: TRBV7-9; D: NA; J: TRBJ1-1; DNA: TGTGCCAGCAGCTTAAGGCAGGATAACACTGAAGCTTTCTTT; CDR3: CASSLRQDNTEAFF
V: TRBV19; D: NA; J: TRBJ2-5; DNA: TGTGCCAGTACCCCGGGGCGGGGGCTGACTTGGACCCAGTACTTC; CDR3: CASTPGRGLTWTQYF
V: TRBV18; D: TRBD1; J: TRBJ2-1; DNA: TGTGCCAGCTCACAGGGACAGGGGACCTACAATGAGCAGTTCTTC; CDR3: CASSQGQGTYNEQFF
V: TRBV6-6; D: NA; J: TRBJ1-5; DNA: TGTGCCAGCAGTTACGAGGGTAGCAATCAGCCCCAGCATTTT; CDR3: CASSYEGSNQPQHF
V: TRBV5-1; D: NA; J: TRBJ2-5; DNA: TGCGCCAGCAGCTTGGGTCCTAAGGAGATCCAAGAGACCCAGTACTTC; CDR3: CASSLGPKEIQETQYF
V: TRBV11-3; D: NA; J: TRBJ1-1; DNA: TGTGCCAGCAGCAAGGGGAATGAGAACACTGAAGCTTTCTTT; CDR3: CASSKGNENTEAFF
V: TRBV2; D: TRBD1; J: TRBJ1-5; DNA: TGTGCCAGCAGTAGGACAGGGGGCATGAATCAGCCCCAGCATTTT; CDR3: CASSRTGGMNQPQHF
V: TRBV19; D: NA; J: TRBJ2-5; DNA: TGTGCCAGTAGTATGCAAGAACAGGGAGGGCGAGAGACCCAGTACTTC; CDR3: CASSMQEQGGRETQYF